Listed below are T cell receptor beta chains from one sample, sequenced in a study of STAT3 mutations in large granular lymphocyte leukemia. Some clones are missing from TCRdb's copy, which holds only in-frame ones; the method was immunoSEQ multiplex PCR. The sample shows roughly 40,000 clones, 70% to 90% of them seen only once. Sample: PBMCs. These receptors all come from a human donor with T large granular lymphocyte leukemia. Some clones in this sample may be carry-over from other donors' samples. CDR3s include the opening cysteine and the closing phenylalanine or tryptophan. The order of the fields is J gene, D gene, V gene, clone size, CDR3 DNA, CDR3 protein. A D gene is named only where the DNA matches it firmly. Some rows have no size entry. The others give once, few or many, or a class for an expanded clone.

J: TRBJ1-2
D: -
V: TRBV4-1
size: once
DNA: TGCGCCAGCAGCCAAGATCCCGGCCAGGGGACTTCCTATGGCTACACCTTC
CDR3: CASSQDPGQGTSYGYTF

J: TRBJ1-3
D: -
V: TRBV4-1
size: few
DNA: TGCGGTGCGGGGGGCAGGGGAAACACCATATATTTT
CDR3: CGAGGRGNTIYF

J: TRBJ2-1
D: TRBD2
V: TRBV11-3
size: -
DNA: TGTGCCAGCGGCCCCGGGGGGGCCGTCGGGTACAATGAGCAGTTCTTC
CDR3: CASGPGGAVGYNEQFF

J: TRBJ1-3
D: TRBD1
V: TRBV9
size: -
DNA: TGTGCCAGCAGCGGCATCCCGGGACAGCCTCTATCCTCTGGAAACACCATATATTTT
CDR3: CASSGIPGQPLSSGNTIYF

J: TRBJ1-6
D: TRBD1
V: TRBV6-6
size: -
DNA: TGTGCCAGCAGTCGCGGACAGGGGATAGCTTCACCCCTCCACTTT
CDR3: CASSRGQGIASPLHF

J: TRBJ2-1
D: TRBD1
V: TRBV19
size: -
DNA: TGTGCCAGCCACAGGGGATACTCCTACAATGAGCAGTTCTTC
CDR3: CASHRGYSYNEQFF

J: TRBJ1-2
D: -
V: TRBV7-2
size: -
DNA: TGTGCCAGCTCCCAAAATTATGGCTACACCTTC
CDR3: CASSQNYGYTF

J: TRBJ1-2
D: -
V: TRBV28
size: -
DNA: TGTGCCACAAGACAGCCCTATGGCTACACCTTC
CDR3: CATRQPYGYTF

J: TRBJ2-7
D: -
V: TRBV7-1
size: once
DNA: TGTGCCAGCAGTTCCCTGACAGGCTTACCCCCCTACGAGCAGTACTTC
CDR3: CASSSLTGLPPYEQYF

J: TRBJ2-7
D: -
V: TRBV7-9
size: -
DNA: TGTGCCAGCAGCCCCCGACAGGTAGTACCCTACGAGCAGTACTTC
CDR3: CASSPRQVVPYEQYF

J: TRBJ2-3
D: TRBD2
V: TRBV5-1
size: -
DNA: TGCGCCAGCAGCTTGTTAGCGGGGGGGCCCGGTACAGATACGCAGTATTTT
CDR3: CASSLLAGGPGTDTQYF

J: TRBJ2-3
D: -
V: TRBV6-6
size: -
DNA: TGTGCCAGCAGAAGATACTGGCCAGGGGAGGGGGATACGCAGTATTTT
CDR3: CASRRYWPGEGDTQYF

J: TRBJ1-2
D: -
V: TRBV7-2
size: -
DNA: TGTGCCAGCAGCTCCCTCGTGGGGGCCTCGCGTGGCTACACCTTC
CDR3: CASSSLVGASRGYTF

J: TRBJ2-7
D: TRBD1
V: TRBV5-4
size: few
DNA: TGTGCCAGCAGCTCGACAGGGGGCGCCTACGAGCAGTACTTC
CDR3: CASSSTGGAYEQYF

J: TRBJ1-1
D: -
V: TRBV7-9
size: -
DNA: TGTGCCAGCAATCGGGACATCCGGGGAGGGGCTTTCTTT
CDR3: CASNRDIRGGAFF

J: TRBJ1-1
D: -
V: TRBV18
size: -
DNA: TGTGCCAGCTCACCAATGGCGAACACTGAAGCTTTCTTT
CDR3: CASSPMANTEAFF

J: TRBJ1-1
D: TRBD1
V: TRBV7-9
size: -
DNA: TGTGCCAGCAGCCCCGGGACAGGAATGAACACTGAAGCTTTCTTT
CDR3: CASSPGTGMNTEAFF

J: TRBJ2-7
D: TRBD1
V: TRBV6-6
size: few
DNA: TGTGCCAGCAGTTTAGAACAGGGGGCTTACGAGCAGTACTTC
CDR3: CASSLEQGAYEQYF

J: TRBJ2-1
D: TRBD2
V: TRBV5-1
size: -
DNA: TGCGCCAGCAGCCTGTATAGCGGGGGATATCAGAATGAGCAGTTCTTC
CDR3: CASSLYSGGYQNEQFF

J: TRBJ2-3
D: -
V: TRBV7-2
size: -
DNA: TGTGCCAGCAGCTTAGCGGATACGCAGTATTTT
CDR3: CASSLADTQYF

J: TRBJ2-7
D: TRBD2
V: TRBV7-9
size: -
DNA: TGTGCCAGCAGCTGGGACGGGGGGTACTACGAGCAGTACTTC
CDR3: CASSWDGGYYEQYF

J: TRBJ2-5
D: TRBD2
V: TRBV7-9
size: -
DNA: TGTGCCAGCAGCTGGGGGACTAGCGGGGAGCAAGAGACCCAGTACTTC
CDR3: CASSWGTSGEQETQYF

J: TRBJ2-1
D: -
V: TRBV9
size: -
DNA: TGTGCCAGCAGCGTCACCGGGGGCCCTGAGCAGTTCTTC
CDR3: CASSVTGGPEQFF